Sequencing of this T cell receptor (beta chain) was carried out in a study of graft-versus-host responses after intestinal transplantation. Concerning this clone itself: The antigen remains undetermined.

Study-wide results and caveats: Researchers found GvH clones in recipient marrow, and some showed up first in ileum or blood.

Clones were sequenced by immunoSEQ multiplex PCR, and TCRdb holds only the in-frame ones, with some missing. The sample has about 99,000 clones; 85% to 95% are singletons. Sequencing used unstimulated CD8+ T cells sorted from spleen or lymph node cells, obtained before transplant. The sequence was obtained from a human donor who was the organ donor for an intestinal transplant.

The CDR3 coding sequence is TGTGCCAGCAGCTTGGGACAGGTCAGGGATACGCAGTATTTT. The encoded protein is CASSLGQVRDTQYF. The chain uses TRBV5-4 and TRBJ2-3; possible D gene TRBD1, 6 bases. V was pared by 0 bases and J by 6 bases, with 11 bases between. This CDR3 comprises 14 residues. Germline assignment: CDR1 SGHNT and CDR2 YYREEE (reference sequence).